Listed below are T cell receptor beta chains from one sample, sequenced in a study of beta chain features in type 1 diabetes. Libraries were prepared by immunoSEQ multiplex PCR; TCRdb keeps only in-frame clonotypes and omits some of them. This table holds a few hundred thousand clones, under 20% found once. The specimen sequenced was naive CD4+ T cells from blood. These receptors all stem from a man younger than 45 with type 1 diabetes. The CDR3 runs from the conserved cysteine through the conserved F or W. The D gene is left open where the match is weak. Clone size is not always given. Where it is, it says once, few, many or a class for expanded clones.

CASSVARGNTEAFF | TGTGCCAGCAGCGTAGCTCGGGGGAACACTGAAGCTTTCTTT | . | TRBV9 | . | 14 | TRBJ1-1
CASSTGVLHEQYF | TGTGCCAGCAGCACAGGGGTTCTCCACGAGCAGTACTTC | TRBD1 | TRBV27 | few | 13 | TRBJ2-7
CASSLPGTSGQTQYF | TGTGCCAGCAGCCTCCCCGGGACTAGTGGACAGACCCAGTACTTC | TRBD2 | TRBV14 | few | 15 | TRBJ2-5
CASITPDSFTGELFF | TGTGCCAGCATTACCCCCGACAGTTTCACCGGGGAGCTGTTTTTT | . | TRBV28 | few | 15 | TRBJ2-2
CSVEDRGTYEQYF | TGCAGCGTTGAAGATCGGGGGACCTACGAGCAGTACTTC | . | TRBV29-1 | few | 13 | TRBJ2-7
CSVVGRVSNIQYF | TGCAGCGTTGTGGGACGGGTGTCAAACATTCAGTACTTC | . | TRBV29-1 | few | 13 | TRBJ2-4
CASSGLAGGLYNEQFF | TGTGCCAGCAGTGGCTTAGCGGGAGGACTTTACAATGAGCAGTTCTTC | TRBD2 | TRBV6-6 | . | 16 | TRBJ2-1
CASSPGSGPYEQYF | TGTGCCAGCAGCCCCGGGAGTGGGCCTTACGAGCAGTACTTC | . | TRBV4-2 | few | 14 | TRBJ2-7
CASSGTGNEAYEQYF | TGTGCCAGCAGCGGGACAGGGAATGAGGCCTACGAGCAGTACTTC | TRBD1 | TRBV7-9 | . | 15 | TRBJ2-7
CASSRTSGRVGDTQYF | TGTGCCAGCAGTAGGACTAGCGGGAGGGTTGGGGATACGCAGTATTTT | TRBD2 | TRBV9 | . | 16 | TRBJ2-3
CASSSGQGTRETQYF | TGTGCCAGCTCATCCGGTCAGGGGACACGGGAGACCCAGTACTTC | . | TRBV18 | . | 15 | TRBJ2-5
CASSLRTGVGGDTQYF | TGTGCCAGCAGCCTACGGACAGGGGTTGGAGGAGATACGCAGTATTTT | TRBD1 | TRBV25-1 | few | 16 | TRBJ2-3
CASLGVQETQYF | TGTGCCAGCCTGGGTGTTCAAGAGACCCAGTACTTC | . | TRBV28 | few | 12 | TRBJ2-5
CASRLAGVTGELFF | TGTGCCAGCCGACTAGCGGGAGTAACCGGGGAGCTGTTTTTT | TRBD2 | TRBV28 | few | 14 | TRBJ2-2
CASSDLGYDSGANVLTF | TGTGCCAGCAGTGATCTAGGGTACGACTCTGGGGCCAACGTCCTGACTTTC | . | TRBV25-1 | few | 17 | TRBJ2-6
CSVEPQGTGELFF | TGCAGCGTTGAGCCCCAGGGGACCGGGGAGCTGTTTTTT | . | TRBV29-1 | . | 13 | TRBJ2-2
CASSAYSGTGGADTQYF | TGTGCCAGCAGCGCATATTCCGGGACAGGGGGCGCAGATACGCAGTATTTT | TRBD1 | TRBV9 | . | 17 | TRBJ2-3
CAWKRGRESDTQYF | TGTGCCTGGAAGCGGGGGCGAGAGTCAGATACGCAGTATTTT | TRBD2 | TRBV30 | few | 14 | TRBJ2-3
CASSQGPLWNIQYF | TGTGCCAGCAGCCAAGGTCCGCTCTGGAACATTCAGTACTTC | . | TRBV14 | . | 14 | TRBJ2-4
CASSLVGGPLNQETQYF | TGCGCCAGCAGCTTGGTGGGCGGGCCGTTGAACCAAGAGACCCAGTACTTC | . | TRBV5-1 | . | 17 | TRBJ2-5
CAWSDGAYEQYF | TGTGCCTGGAGTGATGGGGCCTACGAGCAGTACTTC | . | TRBV30 | . | 12 | TRBJ2-7
CASSRVNTEAFF | TGTGCCAGCAGTAGAGTGAACACTGAAGCTTTCTTT | . | TRBV9 | few | 12 | TRBJ1-1
CAWLRQGASQGYTF | TGTGCCTGGCTAAGACAGGGGGCGAGTCAAGGCTACACCTTC | TRBD1 | TRBV30 | . | 14 | TRBJ1-2
CASSVGRAETQYF | TGTGCCAGCAGTGTAGGCAGGGCCGAGACCCAGTACTTC | . | TRBV2 | few | 13 | TRBJ2-5
CASSFRQGGEKLFF | TGTGCCAGCAGCTTCAGACAGGGTGGTGAAAAACTGTTTTTT | TRBD1 | TRBV7-2 | few | 14 | TRBJ1-4
CASSPGQTTEAFF | TGTGCCAGCAGCCCTGGACAAACCACTGAAGCTTTCTTT | . | TRBV7-3 | few | 13 | TRBJ1-1
CATSRFRRTSGANVLTF | TGTGCCACCAGCAGGTTCAGACGGACCTCTGGGGCCAACGTCCTGACTTTC | . | TRBV15 | few | 17 | TRBJ2-6
CASQKSASSGANVLTF | TGTGCCAGCCAAAAGTCGGCAAGCTCTGGGGCCAACGTCCTGACTTTC | . | TRBV28 | few | 16 | TRBJ2-6
CSVEDTGGYEQYF | TGCAGCGTTGAAGATACAGGAGGCTACGAGCAGTACTTC | . | TRBV29-1 | few | 13 | TRBJ2-7
CASSYIQGRTDTQYF | TGTGCCAGCAGTTACATTCAGGGTCGCACAGATACGCAGTATTTT | . | TRBV6-5 | . | 15 | TRBJ2-3
CASSTELLAFGYEQYF | TGTGCCAGCAGCACGGAGCTGCTAGCGTTCGGCTACGAGCAGTACTTC | . | TRBV9 | few | 16 | TRBJ2-7
CASSIHEGTAGYTF | TGTGCCAGTAGTATTCATGAGGGGACGGCTGGCTACACCTTC | . | TRBV19 | . | 14 | TRBJ1-2
CASSLATDTQYF | TGTGCCAGCAGCTTGGCCACAGATACGCAGTATTTT | . | TRBV5-6 | few | 12 | TRBJ2-3
CSAYRTYEQYF | TGCAGTGCTTATAGGACCTACGAGCAGTACTTC | . | TRBV20-1 | . | 11 | TRBJ2-7
CASSQDRLAGGSEQYF | TGCGCCAGCAGCCAAGATCGTCTGGCGGGAGGTTCCGAGCAGTACTTC | TRBD2 | TRBV4-1 | . | 16 | TRBJ2-7
CASRFLVHSYEQYF | TGTGCCAGCAGATTCCTCGTACACTCCTACGAGCAGTACTTC | . | TRBV21-1 | few | 14 | TRBJ2-7
CASSLGAFQETQYF | TGTGCCAGCAGCTTAGGGGCATTCCAAGAGACCCAGTACTTC | . | TRBV7-2 | . | 14 | TRBJ2-5
CASRDGQRSYEQYF | TGTGCCAGCAGAGACGGACAGCGCTCCTACGAGCAGTACTTC | . | TRBV5-4 | few | 14 | TRBJ2-7
CASSLRTGKAFF | TGTGCCAGCAGCTTAAGGACAGGGAAAGCTTTCTTT | TRBD1 | TRBV7-9 | . | 12 | TRBJ1-1
CASSQDGLAGYNEQFF | TGTGCCAGCAGCCAGGATGGGCTAGCGGGTTACAATGAGCAGTTCTTC | TRBD2 | TRBV4-2 | few | 16 | TRBJ2-1
CASSFFSETQETQYF | TGTGCCAGCAGTTTCTTTAGCGAGACCCAAGAGACCCAGTACTTC | . | TRBV27 | . | 15 | TRBJ2-5
CASSSPQEVSYEQYF | TGTGCCAGCAGTAGCCCCCAGGAGGTTTCCTACGAGCAGTACTTC | . | TRBV28 | once | 15 | TRBJ2-7
CATEGQGLTEAFF | TGTGCCACCGAAGGACAGGGTCTTACTGAAGCTTTCTTT | TRBD1 | TRBV15 | few | 13 | TRBJ1-1
CASSPIANSAEAFF | TGTGCCAGCAGCCCGATAGCCAACTCGGCTGAAGCTTTCTTT | . | TRBV7-9 | . | 14 | TRBJ1-1
CAWHGMNTEAFF | TGTGCCTGGCACGGCATGAACACTGAAGCTTTCTTT | . | TRBV30 | . | 12 | TRBJ1-1
CASSPRQLDGETQYF | TGTGCCAGCAGCCCACGGCAGCTTGACGGAGAGACCCAGTACTTC | . | TRBV7-2 | few | 15 | TRBJ2-5
CASSVELATYNEQFF | TGTGCCAGCAGCGTAGAACTAGCTACCTACAATGAGCAGTTCTTC | . | TRBV9 | few | 15 | TRBJ2-1